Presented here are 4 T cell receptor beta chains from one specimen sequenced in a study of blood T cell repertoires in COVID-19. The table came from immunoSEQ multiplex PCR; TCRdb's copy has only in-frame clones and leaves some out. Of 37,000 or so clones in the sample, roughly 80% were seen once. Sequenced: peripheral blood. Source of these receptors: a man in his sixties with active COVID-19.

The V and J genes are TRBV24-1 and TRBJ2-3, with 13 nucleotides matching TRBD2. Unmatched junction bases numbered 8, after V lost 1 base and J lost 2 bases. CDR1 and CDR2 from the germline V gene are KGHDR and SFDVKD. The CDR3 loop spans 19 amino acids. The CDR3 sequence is CATSDFGLGLAGSTDTQYF. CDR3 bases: TGTGCCACCAGTGATTTCGGCTTGGGACTAGCGGGATCCACAGATACGCAGTATTTT.

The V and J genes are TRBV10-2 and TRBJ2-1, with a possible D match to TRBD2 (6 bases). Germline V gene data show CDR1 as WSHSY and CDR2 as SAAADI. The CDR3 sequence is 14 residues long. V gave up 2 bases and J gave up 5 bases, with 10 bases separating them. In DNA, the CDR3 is TGCGCCAGCAGTGAGCAACTAGCCCACAATGAGCAGTTCTTC. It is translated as CASSEQLAHNEQFF.

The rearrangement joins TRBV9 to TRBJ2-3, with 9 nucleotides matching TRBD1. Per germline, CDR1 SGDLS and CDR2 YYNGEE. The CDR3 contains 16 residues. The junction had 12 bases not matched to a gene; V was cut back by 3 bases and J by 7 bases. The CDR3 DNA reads TGTGCCAGCAGCGCCGCCTTGACAGGGGGTCTAAATACGCAGTATTTT. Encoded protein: CASSAALTGGLNTQYF.

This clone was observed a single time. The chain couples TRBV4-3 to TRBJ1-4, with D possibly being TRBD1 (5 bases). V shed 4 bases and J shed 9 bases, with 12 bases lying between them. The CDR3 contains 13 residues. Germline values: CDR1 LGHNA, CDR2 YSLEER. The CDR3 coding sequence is TGCGCCAGCAGCCGCCCGGGACTGAAAAAACTGTTTTTT. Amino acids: CASSRPGLKKLFF.